This TCR beta chain appears in the sequencing data of a study of cytomegalovirus exposure and HLA in healthy donors. Method: immunoSEQ multiplex PCR; TCRdb's copy keeps in-frame clones and lacks some. This table holds roughly 56,000 clones, approximately 92% found once. Sequencing input: PBMCs. The receptor's source is a woman aged 18-29 years in good health and CMV-seronegative.

CDR3 coding DNA: TGTGCCAGCTCACCGTTGATACCCGGGGGCTACACCTTC. This sequence encodes CASSPLIPGGYTF. This chain connects TRBV18 to TRBJ1-2; no firm D call. CDR3 length equals 13 residues. The V end lost 3 bases, the J end lost 8 bases, and 13 bases lay between the germline ends. Germline V CDR1 and CDR2: KGHSH, LQKENI.